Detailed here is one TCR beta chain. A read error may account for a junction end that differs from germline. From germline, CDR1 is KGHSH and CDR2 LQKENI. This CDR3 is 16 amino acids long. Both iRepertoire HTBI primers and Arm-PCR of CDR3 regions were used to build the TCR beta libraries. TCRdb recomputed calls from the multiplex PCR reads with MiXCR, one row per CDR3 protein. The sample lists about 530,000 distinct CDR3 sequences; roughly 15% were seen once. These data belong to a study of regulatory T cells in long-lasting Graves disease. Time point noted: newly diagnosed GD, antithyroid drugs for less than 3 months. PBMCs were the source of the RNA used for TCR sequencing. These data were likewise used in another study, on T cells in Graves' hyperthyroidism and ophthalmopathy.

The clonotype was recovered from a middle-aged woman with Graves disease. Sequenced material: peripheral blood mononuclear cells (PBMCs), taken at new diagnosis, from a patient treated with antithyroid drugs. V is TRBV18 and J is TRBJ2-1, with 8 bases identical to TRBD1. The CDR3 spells CASSPQGQVQGNERFF. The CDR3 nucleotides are TGTGCCAGCTCCCCACAGGGACAGGTCCAAGGGAATGAGCGGTTCTTC. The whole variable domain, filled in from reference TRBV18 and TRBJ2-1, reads NAGVMQNPRHLVRRRGQEARLRCSPMKGHSHVYWYRQLPEEGLKFMVYLQKENIIDESGMPKERFSAEFPKEGPSILRIQQVVRGDSAAYFCASSPQGQVQGNERFFGPGTRLTVL.